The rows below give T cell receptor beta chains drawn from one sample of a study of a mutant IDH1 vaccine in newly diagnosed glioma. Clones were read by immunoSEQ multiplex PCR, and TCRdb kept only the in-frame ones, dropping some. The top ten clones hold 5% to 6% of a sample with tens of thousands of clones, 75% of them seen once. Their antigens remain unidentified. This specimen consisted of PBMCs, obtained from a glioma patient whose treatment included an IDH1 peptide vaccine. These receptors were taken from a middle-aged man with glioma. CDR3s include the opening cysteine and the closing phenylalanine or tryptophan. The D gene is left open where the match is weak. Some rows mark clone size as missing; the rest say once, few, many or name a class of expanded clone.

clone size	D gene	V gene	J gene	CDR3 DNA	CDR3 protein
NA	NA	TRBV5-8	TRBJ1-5	TGTGCCAGCAGCTTGATAAATCAGCCCCAGCATTTT	CASSLINQPQHF
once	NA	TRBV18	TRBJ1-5	TGTGCCAGCTCACCATGGAAGGACCAGCCCCAGCATTTT	CASSPWKDQPQHF
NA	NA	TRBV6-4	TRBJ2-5	TGTGCCAGCAGCCAGGACGGGGGAGAGACCCAGTACTTC	CASSQDGGETQYF
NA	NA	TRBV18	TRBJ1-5	TGTGCCAGCTCACCGGATAGGGGCACAGGTAGGAATCAGCCCCAGCATTTT	CASSPDRGTGRNQPQHF
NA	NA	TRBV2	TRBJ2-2	TGTGCCAGCAGTGATGGGGCCGGGGAGCTGTTTTTT	CASSDGAGELFF
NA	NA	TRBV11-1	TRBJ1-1	TGTGCCAGCAGCTTCGGGGGGAACACTGAAGCTTTCTTT	CASSFGGNTEAFF
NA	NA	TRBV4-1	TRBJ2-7	TGCGCCAGCAGCCAAGTAGGCCCCTACGAGCAGTACTTC	CASSQVGPYEQYF
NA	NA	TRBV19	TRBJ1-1	TGTGCCAGTACCTCGACATGGGGAAGGAACACTGAAGCTTTCTTT	CASTSTWGRNTEAFF
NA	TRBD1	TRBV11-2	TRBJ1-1	TGTGCCAGCAGCAGGACAGGGAACACTGAAGCTTTCTTT	CASSRTGNTEAFF
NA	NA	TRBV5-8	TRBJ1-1	TGTGCCAGCAGCCTGCTCCTAGGAGGGACTGAAGCTTTCTTT	CASSLLLGGTEAFF
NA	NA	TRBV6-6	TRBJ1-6	TGTGCCAGCAGCCACCGGGACCCCCAAGCACCCCTCCACTTT	CASSHRDPQAPLHF
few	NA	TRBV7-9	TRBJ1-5	TGTGCCAGCAGCTTATCCGAACAGCCCCAGCATTTT	CASSLSEQPQHF
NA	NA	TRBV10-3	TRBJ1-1	TGTGCCATCAATCAAAAGGGGGATATGAACACTGAAGCTTTCTTT	CAINQKGDMNTEAFF
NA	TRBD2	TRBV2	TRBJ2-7	TGTGCCAGCACCAGGGGACTAGTCGGCGAGCAGTACTTC	CASTRGLVGEQYF
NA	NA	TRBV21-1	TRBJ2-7	TGTGCCAGCAGCAAAGTCCATCCCTCCTACGAGCAGTACTTC	CASSKVHPSYEQYF
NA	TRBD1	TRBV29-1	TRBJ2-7	TGCAGCGTTACCCAGGGGGCCCTCTACGAGCAGTACTTC	CSVTQGALYEQYF
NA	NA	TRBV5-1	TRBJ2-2	TGCGCCAGCAGCTTGGAGGGTTCCCACACCGGGGAGCTGTTTTTT	CASSLEGSHTGELFF
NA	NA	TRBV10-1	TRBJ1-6	TGCGCCAGCAGCCTATGGGACTCAAAGAATTCACCCCTCCACTTT	CASSLWDSKNSPLHF
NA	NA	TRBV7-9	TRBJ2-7	TGTGCCAGCAGCTTAGCCTCCGGACGGGACTTCTACGAGCAGTACTTC	CASSLASGRDFYEQYF
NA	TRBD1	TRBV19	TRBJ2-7	TGTGCCAGTAGCTTCCTGGACAGGGCAGGGGAGCAGTACTTC	CASSFLDRAGEQYF
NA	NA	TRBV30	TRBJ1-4	TGTGCCTGGACCCCGACCACAACTAATGAAAAACTGTTTTTT	CAWTPTTTNEKLFF
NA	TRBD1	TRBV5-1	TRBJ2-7	TGCGCCAGCAGCAGCCCCGGGACAGGGATTTCCTACGAGCAGTACTTC	CASSSPGTGISYEQYF